The 3 T cell receptor beta chains below come from one sample, sequenced in a study of Graves' ophthalmopathy and Graves' hyperthyroidism listed by TCRdb under 2018. TCRdb names Illumina HiSeq 2000 as the instrument used. For repertoire sequencing, the TCR beta CDR3 regions were amplified from RNA transcripts. The first round was an RT-PCR using HTBI primers with the Qiagen OneStep RT-PCR kit, and this first round was followed by a second-round multiplex PCR, then size selection and purification. TCRdb reanalyzed the raw reads on its own, using fastp at Q25 for trimming and MiXCR for clone calling, and kept in-frame beta chains. One record per CDR3 amino acid sequence lists the most common genes and DNA. The sample contains roughly 410,000 distinct CDR3 sequences, roughly 14% of them found a single time. Roughly 7% of the sample belongs to the ten largest clones. The specimen sequenced was peripheral blood. These TCRs come from a woman between 18 and 29 years old with stable Graves' hyperthyroidism. Donor details come from another sample of the same person, matched by shared clones.

This clonotype was seen ten or more times. For the CDR3, the DNA is TGTGCCAGCAGTCGGGACAGCAAAAAGAATTCACCCCTCCACTTT. Amino acid sequence: CASSRDSKKNSPLHF. V usage is TRBV6-1 and J usage is TRBJ1-6, with TRBD1 matching 7 bases. V shed 5 bases and J 7 bases; nucleotides not matched to a gene: 8. Germline V gene lookup returns CDR1 MNHNS and CDR2 SASEGT. The CDR3 spans 15 residues.

This clonotype was detected ten times or more. V and J are TRBV12-3 or TRBV12-4 and TRBJ2-4, with D possibly being TRBD2 (7 bases). Trimming took off 6 bases at V and 5 bases at J, with 17 bases between the two ends. The CDR3 has 15 residues. CDR3 in amino acids: CASSLEGGPENIQYF. The CDR3 coding sequence is TGTGCCAGCAGCCTCGAGGGGGGGCCTGAAAACATTCAGTACTTC.

This clonotype was counted many times. The CDR3 sequence: CASSLVGRVQGYTF. The DNA for the CDR3 is TGTGCCAGCAGCTTAGTGGGAAGGGTCCAAGGCTACACCTTC. The chain combines TRBV7-2 with TRBJ1-2; D unclear. This CDR3 is 14 amino acids long. Per the germline V gene, CDR1 is SGHTA and CDR2 is FQGNSA. V gave up 1 base and J gave up 8 bases, with 14 bases separating them.